The 18 T cell receptor beta chains listed next were all sequenced from one sample in a study of cytomegalovirus exposure and HLA in healthy donors. Using immunoSEQ multiplex PCR, the repertoire was profiled, and TCRdb retains in-frame clones only, with some absent. The sample has approximately 300,000 clones; roughly 90% are singletons. The sequenced sample consisted of PBMCs. The receptors derive from a woman under 30 in good health and CMV-seronegative.

This clone was detected only a few times. Other DNA sequences within the sample encode an identical CDR3. The V gene is TRBV27, the J gene TRBJ2-7; TRBD2 agrees at 12 bases. The germline V gene encodes CDR1 MNHEY and CDR2 SMNVEV (reference sequence). The CDR3 runs to 14 residues. Unmatched junction bases numbered 2, after V lost 3 bases and J lost 5 bases. CDR3 sequence reads: CASSLTSGSDEQYF. CDR3 DNA: TGTGCCAGCAGTTTGACTAGCGGGAGTGACGAGCAGTACTTC.

The chain links TRBV10-3 to TRBJ2-7; 9 nucleotides align to TRBD1. Losses at the gene ends were 6 bases for V and 9 bases for J; bases not matched to a gene: 9. The CDR3 length is 13 residues. The germline CDR1 and CDR2 sequences are ENHRY and SYGVKD. Here the CDR3 reads CAIRTGQGIGQYF. CDR3 nucleotides: TGTGCCATCAGAACGGGACAGGGAATAGGGCAGTACTTC.

There are a few counts of this clone. The chain combines TRBV7-2 with TRBJ2-7; 8 nucleotides align to TRBD1. The CDR3 has 15 residues. V lost 4 bases and J lost 6; bases outside the gene matches: 11. CDR1 SGHTA and CDR2 FQGNSA come from the germline V gene. CDR3 sequence (DNA): TGTGCCAGCAGCTCGCAGTGGGGACAGGCCTCCGAGCAGTACTTC. Its protein product is CASSSQWGQASEQYF.

This sequence joins TRBV9 and TRBJ2-7, with a possible D match to TRBD2 (6 bases). Trimming cost V 4 bases and J 0 bases, with 14 bases left between them. Germline CDR1 SGDLS, CDR2 YYNGEE. This CDR3 has 15 amino acids. The CDR3 DNA follows: TGTGCCAGCAGCTCGCGCCGGGACTCCTCCTACGAGCAGTACTTC. Its translation is CASSSRRDSSYEQYF.

This clone was seen only once. This rearrangement joins TRBV28 to TRBJ1-5, with TRBD1 matching 7 bases. Germline loops: CDR1 MDHEN, CDR2 SYDVKM. Trimming took 7 bases from V and 4 from J; bases not matched to a gene: 10. The CDR3 has 15 amino acids. DNA of the CDR3: TGTGCCAGCACCAGGACAGGATCTGGGAATCAGCCCCAGCATTTT. Translating gives CASTRTGSGNQPQHF.

The chain recombines TRBV2 with TRBJ2-1, with D maybe TRBD2 (6 bases). The CDR3 extends over 13 amino acids. Trimming took 7 bases from V and 9 from J, leaving 16 bases between them. Germline CDR1 and CDR2: SNHLY and FYNNEI. For the CDR3, the DNA is TGTGCCAGCACGCCCCAGGGAGGAGGTGAGCAGTTCTTC. Its translation: CASTPQGGGEQFF.

The CDR3 DNA sequence: TGTGCCAGTACGCAGTCGGAGACCCAGTACTTC. Residues: CASTQSETQYF. V gene TRBV19 combines with J gene TRBJ2-5; D unresolved. V shed 7 bases and J shed 5 bases, with 8 bases lying between them. Germline CDR1 is LNHDA and CDR2 is SQIVND (reference sequence). CDR3 length: 11 residues. Full variable domain (remainder filled in from reference TRBV19 and TRBJ2-5): DGGITQSPKYLFRKEGQNVTLSCEQNLNHDAMYWYRQDPGQGLRLIYYSQIVNDFQKGDIAEGYSVSREKKESFPLTVTSAQKNPTAFYLCASTQSETQYFGPGTRLLVL.

V gene TRBV4-3 combines with J gene TRBJ1-2; maybe TRBD1 (5 bases). V dropped 1 base and J dropped 2 bases, with 14 bases sitting between them. CDR1 is LGHNA and CDR2 is YSLEER in the germline V gene. The CDR3 loop spans 16 amino acids. In DNA form, the CDR3 reads TGCGCCAGCAGCCAAGGTGACGGTGACAGAAACTATGGCTACACCTTC. Translation gives CASSQGDGDRNYGYTF.

J is TRBJ2-2 and V is TRBV11-3; no definite D call. Looked up from germline, CDR1 is SGHNT and CDR2 is YENEEA. This CDR3 has 13 residues. Trimming shortened V by 5 bases and J by 2 bases, and 6 bases separated the two germline ends. The CDR3 coding sequence is TGTGCCAGCAGCCAAACAAACACCGGGGAGCTGTTTTTT. Protein sequence: CASSQTNTGELFF.

The chain couples TRBV6-6 to TRBJ2-1, with 7 bases fitting TRBD2. Looked up from germline, CDR1 is MNHNY and CDR2 is SVGAGI (reference sequence). The junction had 4 bases not matched to a gene; V was cut back by 8 bases and J by 6 bases. The CDR3 has 12 residues. The CDR3 sequence: CASRGGSNEQFF. CDR3 bases: TGTGCCAGCCGGGGAGGGAGCAATGAGCAGTTCTTC.

Turning to this clone: Other nucleotide sequences from this sample produce the same CDR3. The chain employs TRBV5-1 and TRBJ2-7; TRBD1 matches 7 bases. This CDR3 contains 14 residues. Germline V gene sequence: CDR1 SGHRS, CDR2 YFSETQ. J was trimmed by 0 bases and V by 2 bases; bases with no gene match: 2. The CDR3: CASSLGDSSYEQYF. CDR3 nucleotides: TGCGCCAGCAGCTTAGGGGACAGCTCCTACGAGCAGTACTTC.

The chain uses TRBV2 and TRBJ2-3; 11 nucleotides match TRBD1. The CDR3 has 14 residues. Germline-derived CDR1 and CDR2 are SNHLY and FYNNEI. Trimming cost V 5 bases and J 14 bases; bases outside gene matches: 12. The chain's CDR3 is CASSSTETGTGGYF. The CDR3, as DNA: TGTGCCAGCAGTTCAACAGAGACCGGGACAGGGGGGTATTTT.

V is TRBV6-1 and J is TRBJ2-3; TRBD2 might be the D (6 bases). This CDR3 comprises 17 residues. CDR1 and CDR2 from the germline V gene are MNHNS and SASEGT. The germline V and J ends were trimmed by 4 bases and 2 bases, with 19 bases remaining between them. CDR3 DNA: TGTGCCAGCAGTGCGATAACGATCGGGGGATACACAGATACGCAGTATTTT. Translation gives CASSAITIGGYTDTQYF.

The chain's CDR3 is CASPPRGGLAYEQYF. CDR3 bases: TGTGCCAGCCCTCCAAGGGGAGGGCTAGCCTACGAGCAGTACTTC. The gene calls are TRBV27 and TRBJ2-7; 7 bases are a match to TRBD2. This CDR3 has 15 residues. CDR1 is MNHEY and CDR2 is SMNVEV in the germline V gene (reference sequence). The junction had 12 bases not matched to a gene; V was cut back by 8 bases and J by 2 bases.

The gene calls are TRBV30 and TRBJ1-2; D is unresolved. This CDR3 is built from 13 residues. Trimming removed 0 bases from V and 6 bases from J, with 11 bases in between. CDR1 GTSNPN and CDR2 SVGIG come from the germline V gene (reference sequence). In nucleotides, the CDR3 is TGTGCCTGGAGTGTACTGGGAGGGAATGGCTACACCTTC. Protein: CAWSVLGGNGYTF.

The CDR3 protein is CASSEPSKMTALNTEAFF. The CDR3 coding sequence is TGTGCCAGCAGTGAACCGTCGAAAATGACAGCTTTGAACACTGAAGCTTTCTTT. V usage is TRBV2 and J usage is TRBJ1-1, with a possible D match to TRBD1 (5 bases). V lost 2 bases, J lost 0 bases, and 19 bases lay in between. From germline, CDR1 is SNHLY and CDR2 FYNNEI. The CDR3 loop spans 18 amino acids.

On this clone itself: The junction differs from germline at one of its ends, possibly a read error. The chain is built from TRBV7-7 and TRBJ2-2, with a possible D match to TRBD2 (7 bases). CDR3 length: 16 residues. Germline V lookup: CDR1 SSHAT, CDR2 FNYEAQ (reference sequence). CDR3 residues: CASSPEGGSGYGELFF. The DNA of the CDR3 is TGTGCTAGCAGCCCGGAGGGGGGTAGCGGGTACGGGGAGCTGTTTTTT.

This rearrangement joins TRBV9 to TRBJ2-3; D perhaps matches TRBD2 (6 bases). V gave up 0 bases and J gave up 4 bases, with 15 bases separating them. CDR1 is SGDLS and CDR2 is YYNGEE in the germline V gene. The CDR3 spans 16 residues. The CDR3, as DNA: TGTGCCAGCAGCGTAGAAGGGGCGGGATTGGCAGATACGCAGTATTTT. It codes for CASSVEGAGLADTQYF.